Below, 26 T cell receptor beta chains from the same sample are listed, as sequenced in a study of early T cells in non-severe SARS-CoV-2 infection. TCRdb reanalysed the 5' RACE reads using MiXCR and keeps one entry per CDR3 protein. The repertoire holds 68,000 or so distinct CDR3 sequences, with 9% to 15% as singletons. What was sequenced was whole blood. The receptors come from an adult who was a healthcare worker with PCR-confirmed SARS-CoV-2 infection or an uninfected control (not recorded which).

Comments on this clonotype: A much larger clone differs by one base, so this may be a read error. V and J are TRBV3-1 and TRBJ1-6; D is unclear. Germline CDR1 and CDR2: LGHDT and YNNKEL (reference sequence). This CDR3 spans 16 amino acids. The CDR3: CVSSQYMSSYNSPLHF. The CDR3 DNA is TGTGTCAGCAGCCAATACATGAGCTCCTATAATTCACCCCTCCACTTT.

The sample holds many counts of this clonotype. The V call is TRBV27, the J call TRBJ2-3, with D uncertain. V was shortened by 8 bases and J by 8 bases, with 14 bases between the two germline ends. The CDR3 spans 12 residues. Germline V gives CDR1 MNHEY, CDR2 SMNVEV (reference sequence). The CDR3 loop reads CASYARYGTQYF. In DNA form, the CDR3 reads TGTGCCAGCTATGCCCGGTATGGTACGCAGTATTTT.

This clonotype appeared a few times. The chain carries TRBV12-3 or TRBV12-4 and TRBJ2-1; the D call may be TRBD1 or TRBD2 (5 bases each). The CDR3 has 15 residues. The ends were cut back, 2 bases at V and 2 bases at J, with 10 bases in the middle. As DNA, the CDR3 is TGTGCCAGCAGTTTATGGGACGGCGCCTACAATGAGCAGTTCTTC. This encodes CASSLWDGAYNEQFF.

This clonotype was counted a few times. This rearrangement joins TRBV3-1 to TRBJ2-1, with a possible D match to TRBD2 (7 bases). Trimming stripped 2 bases from V and 6 bases from J, with 14 bases between. From germline, CDR1 is LGHDT and CDR2 YNNKEL (reference sequence). This CDR3 is built from 15 residues. The CDR3 region is CASSQRGGAGNEQFF. DNA of the CDR3: TGTGCCAGCAGCCAACGAGGGGGGGCGGGCAATGAGCAGTTCTTC.

The chain couples TRBV27 to TRBJ2-5; D perhaps matches TRBD1 (5 bases). V was cut by 0 bases and J by 5 bases, with 13 bases left in between. This CDR3 has 15 amino acids. Germline V gives CDR1 MNHEY, CDR2 SMNVEV (reference sequence). DNA of the CDR3: TGTGCCAGCAGTTTATCCTTCCAGGGCCAGGAGACCCAGTACTTC. Amino acids: CASSLSFQGQETQYF.

The V and J genes are TRBV27 and TRBJ2-1, with TRBD1 as a possible D gene (6 bases). Germline V lookup: CDR1 MNHEY, CDR2 SMNVEV (reference sequence). The CDR3 has 15 residues. V was clipped by 2 bases and J by 8 bases, with 16 bases between them. The CDR3 DNA sequence: TGTGCCAGCAGTTTACTTGGACAGCCGGCAGATGAGCAGTTCTTC. Translated, it gives CASSLLGQPADEQFF.

The V gene is TRBV12-3 or TRBV12-4, the J gene TRBJ1-1; 7 nucleotides align to TRBD1. The ends lost 5 bases at V and 1 base at J; junction bases unmatched: 4. This CDR3 contains 14 residues. In DNA, the CDR3 is TGTGCCAGCAGTACGACAGGGAAGAACACTGAAGCTTTCTTT. This codes for CASSTTGKNTEAFF.

This clonotype was counted many times. This chain links TRBV5-6 with TRBJ2-3; TRBD2 is a possible D gene (5 bases). V was cut by 0 bases and J by 0 bases, with 11 bases left in between. Germline CDR1 and CDR2: SGHDT and YYEEEE. The CDR3 has 16 amino acids. The CDR3 spells CASSLAGAVSTDTQYF. Here the CDR3 DNA reads TGTGCCAGCAGCTTGGCCGGAGCGGTTAGCACAGATACGCAGTATTTT. Looking up the rest from reference TRBV5-6 and TRBJ2-3 gives the full variable domain: DAGVTQSPTHLIKTRGQQVTLRCSPKSGHDTVSWYQQALGQGPQFIFQYYEEEERQRGNFPDRFSGHQFPNYSSELNVNALLLGDSALYLCASSLAGAVSTDTQYFGPGTRLTVL.

This clonotype was detected ten times or more. V is TRBV6-2 or TRBV6-3 and J is TRBJ1-6; D may be TRBD1 (5 bases). The CDR3 spans 17 residues. The V end lost 7 bases, the J end lost 5 bases, and 21 bases lay between the germline ends. The V gene's germline CDR1 is MNHEY and CDR2 SVGEGT. CDR3 in amino acids: CASTLRGRGANNSPLHF. CDR3 coding DNA: TGTGCCAGCACCCTGCGGGGAAGAGGGGCCAATAATTCACCCCTCCACTTT.

This clonotype has just a few counts. This chain joins TRBV7-9 and TRBJ1-2; D is possibly TRBD1 (6 bases). Germline assignment: CDR1 SEHNR and CDR2 FQNEAQ (reference sequence). The CDR3 covers 16 residues. Trimming cost V 0 bases and J 3 bases, with 14 bases left between them. Here the CDR3 DNA reads TGTGCCAGCAGCTTAGCCCAGGGGCCCACTCACTATGGCTACACCTTC. Protein: CASSLAQGPTHYGYTF.

The chain couples TRBV20-1 to TRBJ2-4; D is perhaps TRBD1 (6 bases). Germline-derived CDR1 and CDR2 are DFQATT and SNEGSKA (reference sequence). Trimming took off 0 bases at V and 5 bases at J, with 17 bases between the two ends. The length of the CDR3 is 16 residues. CDR3 DNA sequence: TGCAGTGCTAGAGATTGGGCGACAGGAGATCAAAACATTCAGTACTTC. This encodes CSARDWATGDQNIQYF.

This clonotype came up many times. V and J are TRBV7-2 and TRBJ1-5; no clear D gene. Looked up from germline, CDR1 is SGHTA and CDR2 is FQGNSA. V gave up 1 base and J gave up 6 bases, with 13 bases separating them. The CDR3 is 15 amino acids. The chain's CDR3 is CASSLVGIAAQPQHF. CDR3 sequence (DNA): TGTGCCAGCAGCTTAGTAGGGATCGCTGCTCAGCCCCAGCATTTT.

This clonotype was counted a few times. This chain uses TRBV5-1 with TRBJ2-5, with TRBD2 matching 7 bases. The J segment lost 0 bases and the V segment lost 0 bases, leaving 8 bases of the junction unmatched. The CDR3 spans 17 residues. Germline CDR1 and CDR2: SGHRS and YFSETQ. The CDR3 protein is CASSLGSSGVYQETQYF. CDR3 nucleotides: TGCGCCAGCAGCTTGGGGTCCAGCGGGGTGTACCAAGAGACCCAGTACTTC.

This clonotype showed up many times. This sequence joins TRBV20-1 and TRBJ2-1; D is ambiguous. Trimming took 3 bases from V and 5 from J, leaving 11 bases between them. Germline V CDR1 and CDR2: DFQATT, SNEGSKA (reference sequence). This CDR3 is 13 amino acids long. CDR3 DNA sequence: TGCAGTGCTAGTCAGCCAGGTGACAATGAGCAGTTCTTC. Translated, it gives CSASQPGDNEQFF.

This clonotype showed up many times. This chain connects TRBV5-1 to TRBJ2-7; D may match TRBD1 or TRBD2 (6 bases each). V shed 2 bases and J shed 0 bases, with 12 bases lying between them. Germline V gene sequence: CDR1 SGHRS, CDR2 YFSETQ. The CDR3 totals 15 residues. The CDR3, as DNA: TGCGCCAGCAGCTTCGGGGGCGGCGGCTCCTACGAGCAGTACTTC. As protein: CASSFGGGGSYEQYF.

This rearrangement joins TRBV11-2 to TRBJ2-2; tentative D call: TRBD1 (6 bases). The CDR3 runs to 15 residues. CDR1 and CDR2 from the germline V gene are SGHAT and FQNNGV. The V and J ends lost 6 bases and 5 bases respectively, with 16 bases between them. CDR3 bases: TGTGCCAGCAGGTCATACAGGGAAGGGACCGGGGAGCTGTTTTTT. Translation: CASRSYREGTGELFF.

This clonotype was observed at least ten times. This sequence joins TRBV5-4 and TRBJ1-2; D gene uncertain. The ends were cut back, 4 bases at V and 5 bases at J, with 18 bases in the middle. Germline CDR1 is SGHNT and CDR2 is YYREEE (reference sequence). There are 15 residues in the CDR3. CDR3 DNA: TGTGCCAGCAGCCCCCGCTTACTCTCCGAATATGGCTACACCTTC. It codes for CASSPRLLSEYGYTF.

The chain uses TRBV28 and TRBJ2-2, with unresolved D. The CDR3 runs to 14 residues. Trimming stripped 5 bases from V and 6 bases from J, with 13 bases between. Germline V gives CDR1 MDHEN, CDR2 SYDVKM. This chain's CDR3 is CASSPPGFAGELFF. CDR3 in DNA: TGTGCCAGCAGTCCCCCAGGCTTTGCCGGGGAGCTGTTTTTT.

J is TRBJ2-5 and V is TRBV20-1, with no clear D. The CDR3 runs 11 residues. Per the germline V gene, CDR1 is DFQATT and CDR2 is SNEGSKA (reference sequence). V shed 6 bases and J shed 1 base, with 6 bases lying between them. CDR3 protein: CSATPQETQYF. As DNA, the CDR3 is TGCAGTGCCACGCCCCAAGAGACCCAGTACTTC.

Many counts were recorded for this clonotype. The gene calls are TRBV20-1 and TRBJ2-5; D call uncertain. The CDR3 runs 14 residues. V lost 0 bases and J lost 2, with 10 bases in between. Germline assignment: CDR1 DFQATT and CDR2 SNEGSKA (reference sequence). The CDR3 is CSAREVGSQETQYF. The CDR3 region has the DNA TGCAGTGCTAGAGAGGTTGGCAGTCAAGAGACCCAGTACTTC.

The chain joins TRBV3-1 to TRBJ1-3; maybe TRBD1 (5 bases). Germline CDR1 reads LGHDT; CDR2 reads YNNKEL (reference sequence). The length of the CDR3 is 11 residues. V gave up 3 bases and J gave up 8 bases, with 5 bases separating them. CDR3 DNA: TGTGCCAGCAGCCAGGGGGACACCATATATTTT. Translation gives CASSQGDTIYF. Combining the CDR3 with reference TRBV3-1 and TRBJ1-3 gives the whole variable domain DTAVSQTPKYLVTQMGNDKSIKCEQNLGHDTMYWYKQDSKKFLKIMFSYNNKELIINETVPNRFSPKSPDKAHLNLHINSLELGDSAVYFCASSQGDTIYFGEGSWLTVV.

This clonotype was detected ten times or more. This chain connects TRBV29-1 to TRBJ1-1, with D unresolved. CDR3 length: 13 amino acids. The germline V and J ends were trimmed by 6 bases and 0 bases, with 11 bases remaining between them. Germline V gene lookup returns CDR1 SQVTM and CDR2 ANQGSEA. The CDR3 here is CSVLGRLNTEAFF. The CDR3 DNA follows: TGCAGCGTGTTGGGTAGGTTGAACACTGAAGCTTTCTTT.

This clonotype came up a few times. The chain couples TRBV29-1 to TRBJ1-4; D not certain. The length of the CDR3 is 11 residues. Germline V lookup: CDR1 SQVTM, CDR2 ANQGSEA. CDR3 region: CIRGVIEKLFF. DNA of the CDR3: TGCATCCGGGGAGTGATTGAAAAACTGTTTTTT.

The chain couples TRBV28 to TRBJ2-7, with D uncertain. Germline V CDR1 and CDR2: MDHEN, SYDVKM. Trimming left V 3 bases short and J 4 bases short, with 10 bases between. The CDR3 runs to 13 residues. CDR3 loop: CASSFPQRYEQYF. The CDR3 DNA is TGTGCCAGCAGTTTTCCTCAGCGTTACGAGCAGTACTTC. Full variable domain (rest looked up from reference TRBV28 and TRBJ2-7): DVKVTQSSRYLVKRTGEKVFLECVQDMDHENMFWYRQDPGLGLRLIYFSYDVKMKEKGDIPEGYSVSREKKERFSLILESASTNQTSMYLCASSFPQRYEQYFGPGTRLTVT.

CDR3: CASSLRAPRRVARGGELFF. For the CDR3, the DNA is TGTGCCAGCAGCTTACGCGCCCCACGAAGGGTAGCGAGGGGTGGGGAGCTGTTTTTT. V usage is TRBV7-6 and J usage is TRBJ2-2, with D perhaps matching TRBD1 or TRBD2 (5 bases each). V lost 2 bases and J lost 8, with 27 bases in between. The germline CDR1 and CDR2 sequences are SGHVS and FNYEAQ. The CDR3 is made up of 19 amino acids.

V gene TRBV10-3 combines with J gene TRBJ2-3; D remains unclear. With 10 bases removed from V and 0 bases from J, the gap between germline ends came to 5 bases. Germline CDR1 and CDR2: ENHRY and SYGVKD. This CDR3 has 11 residues. The CDR3 DNA is TGTGCCAGCGCTAGCACAGATACGCAGTATTTT. This gives the protein CASASTDTQYF.